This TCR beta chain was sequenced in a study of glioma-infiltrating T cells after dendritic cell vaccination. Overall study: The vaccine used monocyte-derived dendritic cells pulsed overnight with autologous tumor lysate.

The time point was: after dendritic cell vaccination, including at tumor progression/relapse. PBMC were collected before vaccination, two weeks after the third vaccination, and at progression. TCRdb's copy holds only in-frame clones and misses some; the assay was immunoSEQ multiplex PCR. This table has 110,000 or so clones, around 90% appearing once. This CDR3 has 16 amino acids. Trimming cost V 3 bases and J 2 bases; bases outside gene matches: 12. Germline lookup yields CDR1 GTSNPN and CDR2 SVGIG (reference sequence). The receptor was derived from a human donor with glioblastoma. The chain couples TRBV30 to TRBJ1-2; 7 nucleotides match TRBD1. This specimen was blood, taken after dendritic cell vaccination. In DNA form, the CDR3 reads TGTGCCTGGAGCTATCGTTTCACAGGGGACAACTATGGCTACACCTTC. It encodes CAWSYRFTGDNYGYTF.